The 18 T cell receptor beta chains listed next were all sequenced from one sample in a study of blood T cell repertoires in COVID-19. Libraries were prepared by immunoSEQ multiplex PCR; TCRdb keeps only in-frame clonotypes and omits some of them. The table has around 230,000 clones, roughly 86% seen once. The specimen sequenced was PBMCs or T cells enriched from blood (not recorded which). These receptors all come from a woman aged 25 to 39 with acute COVID-19.

This chain links TRBV11-2 with TRBJ2-2; D perhaps matches TRBD1 (6 bases). Trimming left V 1 base short and J 7 bases short, with 10 bases between. This CDR3 has 14 residues. Germline loops: CDR1 SGHAT, CDR2 FQNNGV. The CDR3 coding sequence is TGTGCCAGCAGCTTAGCAGGGGTAATCGGGGAGCTGTTTTTT. This gives the protein CASSLAGVIGELFF.

The V gene is TRBV7-2, the J gene TRBJ1-2; D is perhaps TRBD1 (6 bases). The CDR3 covers 15 residues. V lost 5 bases and J 2 bases, leaving 15 bases between the germline ends. CDR1 SGHTA and CDR2 FQGNSA come from the germline V gene. DNA of the CDR3: TGTGCCAGCAGCCGGTCTGAGGACAGCAACTATGGCTACACCTTC. The encoded protein is CASSRSEDSNYGYTF.

The chain has TRBV6-2 or TRBV6-3 and TRBJ1-1; the D is unclear. V lost 4 bases, J lost 6 bases, and 18 bases lay in between. Per germline, CDR1 MNHEY and CDR2 SVGEGT. The CDR3 is made up of 15 amino acids. CDR3 sequence (DNA): TGTGCCAGCAGTTCCCTCGGTGAGGGTCGGGCTGAAGCTTTCTTT. This translates into CASSSLGEGRAEAFF.

This chain links TRBV19 with TRBJ2-6, with no clear D. The V gene's germline CDR1 is LNHDA and CDR2 SQIVND (reference sequence). The CDR3 has 14 residues. Trimming pared 5 bases from V and 0 bases from J, leaving 5 bases between. Here the CDR3 DNA reads TGTGCCAGTAGTGCCAGCTCTGGGGCCAACGTCCTGACTTTC. Amino acid sequence: CASSASSGANVLTF.

This chain links TRBV11-2 with TRBJ2-3; D unresolved. Germline CDR1 is SGHAT and CDR2 is FQNNGV. The CDR3 is 13 residues long. Trimming left V 0 bases short and J 4 bases short, with 5 bases between. The chain's CDR3 is CASSLDGPDTQYF. In DNA form, the CDR3 reads TGTGCCAGCAGCTTAGATGGGCCAGATACGCAGTATTTT.

This chain links TRBV6-2 or TRBV6-3 with TRBJ2-6; no reliable D call. Germline V gene lookup returns CDR1 MNHEY and CDR2 SVGEGT. CDR3 length: 16 residues. V lost 0 bases, J lost 0 bases, and 6 bases lay in between. The CDR3 here is CASSYSGFSGANVLTF. CDR3 in DNA: TGTGCCAGCAGTTACTCGGGCTTCTCTGGGGCCAACGTCCTGACTTTC.

The chain joins TRBV11-3 to TRBJ2-1; TRBD1 matches at 9 bases. V lost 0 bases and J lost 8; bases outside the gene matches: 8. The CDR3 consists of 16 residues. Germline values: CDR1 SGHNT, CDR2 YENEEA. The CDR3 sequence is CASSLEYGQGPDEQFF. CDR3 bases: TGTGCCAGCAGCTTAGAATATGGACAGGGGCCTGATGAGCAGTTCTTC.

The chain employs TRBV7-9 and TRBJ2-3; D is undetermined. Germline CDR1 SEHNR, CDR2 FQNEAQ (reference sequence). V was trimmed by 5 bases and J by 3 bases, leaving 3 bases between them. The CDR3 totals 11 residues. This chain's CDR3 is CASSPTDTQYF. CDR3 nucleotide sequence: TGTGCCAGCAGCCCAACAGATACGCAGTATTTT.

CDR3 sequence reads: CASRRDLESPYEQYF. As DNA, the CDR3 is TGCGCCAGCAGAAGAGATCTAGAATCCCCCTACGAGCAGTACTTC. This rearrangement joins TRBV5-1 to TRBJ2-7; the D is unclear. In germline, CDR1 is SGHRS, CDR2 YFSETQ. V lost 5 bases, J lost 2 bases, and 17 bases lay in between. The CDR3 is 15 residues long.

This chain uses TRBV7-7 with TRBJ2-2; 7 nucleotides line up with TRBD2. Germline CDR1 is SSHAT and CDR2 is FNYEAQ (reference sequence). CDR3 length: 15 residues. J was trimmed by 0 bases and V by 5 bases; bases with no gene match: 3. The DNA of the CDR3 is TGTGCCAGCAGCCGGGCGGGGGCGAACACCGGGGAGCTGTTTTTT. Its protein product is CASSRAGANTGELFF.

The CDR3 sequence: CASRTGGGETQYF. The CDR3 nucleotides are TGTGCCAGCAGAACAGGGGGCGGAGAGACCCAGTACTTC. The chain carries TRBV7-2 and TRBJ2-5, with 9 bases matching TRBD1. The junction had 3 bases not matched to a gene; V was cut back by 6 bases and J by 4 bases. The CDR3 loop spans 13 amino acids. Per the germline V gene, CDR1 is SGHTA and CDR2 is FQGNSA.

The chain couples TRBV29-1 to TRBJ2-2; 9 nucleotides match TRBD1. The V gene end was trimmed by 7 bases and the J gene end by 5 bases; junction bases not matched to a gene: 5. Germline V gene sequence: CDR1 SQVTM, CDR2 ANQGSEA. The CDR3 has 13 residues. The chain's CDR3 is CSGGQGDTGELFF. In DNA form, the CDR3 reads TGCAGCGGGGGACAGGGAGATACCGGGGAGCTGTTTTTT.

Concerning this clone: This sample includes further DNA sequences coding for the same CDR3. This sequence joins TRBV7-2 and TRBJ2-3, with a possible D match to TRBD2 (6 bases). The V end was cut by 1 base, the J end by 2 bases, with 10 bases between. CDR1 is SGHTA, CDR2 FQGNSA, per germline. This CDR3 is built from 15 residues. The CDR3: CASSLDRGNTDTQYF. CDR3 in DNA: TGTGCCAGCAGCTTAGATCGGGGGAACACAGATACGCAGTATTTT.

V gene TRBV10-1 combines with J gene TRBJ1-1; D is perhaps TRBD1 (5 bases). This CDR3 spans 13 amino acids. Trimming removed 2 bases from V and 2 bases from J, with 6 bases in between. CDR1 is WNHNN and CDR2 is SYGVQD in the germline V gene (reference sequence). The CDR3 is CASSEQGNTEAFF. In nucleotides, the CDR3 is TGCGCCAGCAGTGAGCAGGGCAACACTGAAGCTTTCTTT.

The CDR3 loop is CASSLRQGALGYTF. The CDR3 region has the DNA TGTGCCAGCAGCCTCAGACAGGGGGCGCTTGGCTACACCTTC. J is TRBJ1-2 and V is TRBV3-1 (or the pseudogene TRBV3-2), with 10 positions matching TRBD1. CDR1 is LGHDT, CDR2 YNNKEL, per germline (reference sequence). V was pared by 4 bases and J by 7 bases, with 6 bases of the junction left unmatched. This CDR3 is 14 amino acids long.

The chain employs TRBV13 and TRBJ1-6, with no clear D. The CDR3 loop spans 14 amino acids. Germline lookup yields CDR1 PRHDT and CDR2 FYEKMQ (reference sequence). V was clipped by 5 bases and J by 7 bases, with 12 bases between them. CDR3 in DNA: TGTGCCAGCAGCCACCGGGAAACCAATTCACCCCTCCACTTT. This gives the protein CASSHRETNSPLHF.

This chain connects TRBV12-3 or TRBV12-4 to TRBJ2-1, with D uncertain. This CDR3 is 12 amino acids long. V lost 8 bases, J lost 10 bases, and 15 bases lay in between. CDR3 nucleotides: TGTGCCAGCCTCTCGAGAGGTGGCGAGCAGTTCTTC. Translating gives CASLSRGGEQFF.

This chain uses TRBV19 with TRBJ2-7, with 9 nucleotides matching TRBD1. The CDR3 spans 13 residues. Germline loops: CDR1 LNHDA, CDR2 SQIVND (reference sequence). Trimming removed 4 bases from V and 5 bases from J; junction bases left unmatched: 3. The CDR3 sequence: CASSRDREHEQYF. The CDR3 DNA is TGTGCCAGTAGTAGGGACAGGGAACACGAGCAGTACTTC.